This T cell receptor (beta chain) was captured in a study of graft-versus-host responses after intestinal transplantation. In the study overall: Each recipient received anti-thymocyte globulin induction, then tacrolimus and steroids for 2 to 3 years. Overall study results and limits: There were GvH clones found in recipient marrow, and some of them appeared first in ileum or blood. HvG clone declines early post-transplant were associated with peak circulating GvH levels.

On this clone itself: Its target is unknown.

The CDR3 is 15 amino acids. TCRdb's copy holds only in-frame clones and misses some; the assay was immunoSEQ multiplex PCR. This table has 80,000 to 90,000 clones, 85% to 90% appearing once. This rearrangement joins TRBV21-1 to TRBJ1-4; the table's D gene call, TRBD1, was not cross checked with the DNA. TRBV21-1 represents a pseudogene. The receptor's source is a human donor who received an intestinal transplant. The input for sequencing was unstimulated CD4+ T cells sorted from spleen or lymph node cells, taken before intestinal transplant. The CDR3 here is CASSRKGAMGEKLFF. DNA of the CDR3: TGTGCCAGCAGCCGAAAGGGGGCTATGGGCGAAAAACTGTTTTTT.